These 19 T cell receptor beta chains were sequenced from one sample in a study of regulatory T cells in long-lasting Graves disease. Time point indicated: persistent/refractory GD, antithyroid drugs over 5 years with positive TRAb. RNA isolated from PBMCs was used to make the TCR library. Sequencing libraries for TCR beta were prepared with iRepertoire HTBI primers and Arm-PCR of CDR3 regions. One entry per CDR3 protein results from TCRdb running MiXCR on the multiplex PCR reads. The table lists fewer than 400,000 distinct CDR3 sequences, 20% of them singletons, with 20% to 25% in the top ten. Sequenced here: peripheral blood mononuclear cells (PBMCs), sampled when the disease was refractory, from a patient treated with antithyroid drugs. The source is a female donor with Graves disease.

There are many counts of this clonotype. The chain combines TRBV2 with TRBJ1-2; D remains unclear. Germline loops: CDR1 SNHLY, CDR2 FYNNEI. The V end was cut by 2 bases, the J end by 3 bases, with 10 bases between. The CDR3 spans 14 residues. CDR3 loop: CASSEIAGYYGYTF. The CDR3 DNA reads TGTGCCAGCAGTGAAATAGCAGGATACTATGGCTACACCTTC.

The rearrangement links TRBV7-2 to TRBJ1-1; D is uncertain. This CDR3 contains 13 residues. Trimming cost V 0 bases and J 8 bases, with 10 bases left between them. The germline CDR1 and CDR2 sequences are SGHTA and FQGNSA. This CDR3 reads CASSLAFNWEAFF. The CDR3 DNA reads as TGTGCCAGCAGCTTAGCCTTCAATTGGGAAGCTTTCTTT.

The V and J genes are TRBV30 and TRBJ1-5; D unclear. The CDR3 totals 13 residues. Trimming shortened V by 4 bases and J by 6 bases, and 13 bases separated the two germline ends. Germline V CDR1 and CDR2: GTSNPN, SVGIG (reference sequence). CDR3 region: CAWTDKSGQPQHF. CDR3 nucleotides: TGTGCCTGGACTGACAAGAGCGGTCAGCCCCAGCATTTT.

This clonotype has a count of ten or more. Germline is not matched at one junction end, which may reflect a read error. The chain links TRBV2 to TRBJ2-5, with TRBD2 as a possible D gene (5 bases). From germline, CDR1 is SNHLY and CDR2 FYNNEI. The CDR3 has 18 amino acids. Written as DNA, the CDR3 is TGTGCCAGCAATGAAGCGGAGCACAGATTAACAAAGACAGAGACCCAGTACTTC. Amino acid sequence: CASNEAEHRLTKTETQYF.

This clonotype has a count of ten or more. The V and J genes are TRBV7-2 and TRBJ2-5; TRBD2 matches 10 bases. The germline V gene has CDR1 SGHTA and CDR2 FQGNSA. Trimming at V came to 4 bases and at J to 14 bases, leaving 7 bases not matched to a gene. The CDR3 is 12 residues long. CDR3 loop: CASSWSGTSVYF. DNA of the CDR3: TGTGCCAGCAGCTGGTCCGGGACTAGCGTTTACTTC.

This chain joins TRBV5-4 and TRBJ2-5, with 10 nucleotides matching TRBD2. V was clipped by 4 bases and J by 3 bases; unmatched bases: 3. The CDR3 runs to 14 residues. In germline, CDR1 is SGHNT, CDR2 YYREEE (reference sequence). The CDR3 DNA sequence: TGTGCCAGCAGCGTCGGACTAGCGGAAGAGACCCAGTACTTC. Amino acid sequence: CASSVGLAEETQYF.

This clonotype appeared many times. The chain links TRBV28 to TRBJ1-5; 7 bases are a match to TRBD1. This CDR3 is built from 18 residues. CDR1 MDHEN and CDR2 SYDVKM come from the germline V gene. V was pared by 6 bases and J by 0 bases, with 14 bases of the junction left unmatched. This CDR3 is CASSPTSGQPYSNQPQHF. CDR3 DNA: TGTGCCAGCAGCCCAACCTCGGGACAGCCTTATAGCAATCAGCCCCAGCATTTT.

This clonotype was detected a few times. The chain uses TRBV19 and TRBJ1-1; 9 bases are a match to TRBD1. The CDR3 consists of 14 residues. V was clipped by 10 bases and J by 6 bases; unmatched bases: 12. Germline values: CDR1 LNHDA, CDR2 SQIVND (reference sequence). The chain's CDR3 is CATGDRDRFSEAFF. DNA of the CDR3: TGTGCCACCGGGGACAGGGACCGCTTTTCTGAAGCTTTCTTT.

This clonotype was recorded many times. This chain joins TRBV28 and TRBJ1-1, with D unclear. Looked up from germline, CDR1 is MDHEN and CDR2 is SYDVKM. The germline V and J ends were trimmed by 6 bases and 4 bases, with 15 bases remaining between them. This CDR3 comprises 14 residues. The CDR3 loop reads CASRPDNLTTEAFF. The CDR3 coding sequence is TGTGCCAGCAGGCCCGACAACCTTACCACTGAAGCTTTCTTT.

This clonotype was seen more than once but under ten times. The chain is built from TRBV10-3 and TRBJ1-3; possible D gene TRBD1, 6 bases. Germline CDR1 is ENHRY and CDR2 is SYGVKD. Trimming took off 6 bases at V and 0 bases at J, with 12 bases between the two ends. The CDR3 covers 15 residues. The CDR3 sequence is CAIRVTGSSGNTIYF. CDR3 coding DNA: TGTGCCATCAGGGTGACAGGCTCCTCTGGAAACACCATATATTTT.

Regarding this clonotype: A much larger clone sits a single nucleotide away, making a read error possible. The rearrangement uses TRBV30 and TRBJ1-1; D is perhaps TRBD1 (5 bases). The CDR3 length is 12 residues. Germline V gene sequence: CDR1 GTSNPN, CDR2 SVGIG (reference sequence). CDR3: CTWTGTDTEAFF. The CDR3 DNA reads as TGTACCTGGACGGGGACCGACACTGAAGCTTTCTTT.

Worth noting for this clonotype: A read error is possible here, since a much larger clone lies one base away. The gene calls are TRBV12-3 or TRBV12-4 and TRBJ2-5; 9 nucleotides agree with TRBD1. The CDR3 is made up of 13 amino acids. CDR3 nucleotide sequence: TGTGCCTGCAGTTTACAGGGGGCAAAGACCCAGTACTTC. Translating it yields CACSLQGAKTQYF.

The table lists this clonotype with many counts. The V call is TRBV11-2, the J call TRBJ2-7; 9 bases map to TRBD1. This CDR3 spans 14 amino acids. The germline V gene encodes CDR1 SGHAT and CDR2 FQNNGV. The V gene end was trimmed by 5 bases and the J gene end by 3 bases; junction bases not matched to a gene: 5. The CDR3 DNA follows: TGTGCCAGCAGCCCGCTGGGACAGGGCTACGAGCAGTACTTC. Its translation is CASSPLGQGYEQYF.

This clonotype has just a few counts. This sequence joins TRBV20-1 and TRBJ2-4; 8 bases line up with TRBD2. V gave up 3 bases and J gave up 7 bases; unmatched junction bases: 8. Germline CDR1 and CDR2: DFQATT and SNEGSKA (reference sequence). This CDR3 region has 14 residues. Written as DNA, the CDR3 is TGCAGTGCTAGTGGCGGGAGGTCATTGAACATTCAGTACTTC. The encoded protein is CSASGGRSLNIQYF.

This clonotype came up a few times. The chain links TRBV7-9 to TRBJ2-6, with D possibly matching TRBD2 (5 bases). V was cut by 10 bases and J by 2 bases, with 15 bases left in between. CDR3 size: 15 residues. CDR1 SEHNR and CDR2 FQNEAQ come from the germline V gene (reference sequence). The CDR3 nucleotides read TGTGCCATCCTATTACGGGATCCTGGGGCCAACGTCCTGACTTTC. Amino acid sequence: CAILLRDPGANVLTF.

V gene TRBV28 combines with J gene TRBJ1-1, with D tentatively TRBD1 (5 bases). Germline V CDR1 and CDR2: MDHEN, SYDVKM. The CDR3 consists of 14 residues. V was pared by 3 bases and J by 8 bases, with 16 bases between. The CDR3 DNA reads TGTGCCAGCAGTTTCTGGCGGGAGGGGAGAGAAGCTTTCTTT. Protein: CASSFWREGREAFF.

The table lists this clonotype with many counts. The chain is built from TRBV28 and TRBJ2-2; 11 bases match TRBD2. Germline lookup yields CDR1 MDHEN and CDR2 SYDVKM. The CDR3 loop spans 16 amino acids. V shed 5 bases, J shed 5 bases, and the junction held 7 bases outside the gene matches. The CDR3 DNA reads TGTGCCAGCAGTCCCCTAGCGGGAGGTTTTACCGGGGAGCTGTTTTTT. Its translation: CASSPLAGGFTGELFF.

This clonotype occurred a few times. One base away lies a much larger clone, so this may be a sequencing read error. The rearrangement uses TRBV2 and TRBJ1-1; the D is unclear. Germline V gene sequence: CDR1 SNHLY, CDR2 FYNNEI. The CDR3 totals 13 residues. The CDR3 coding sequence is TGTGCCGGCAGCTGGTACATGAACACTGAAGCTTTCTTT. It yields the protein CAGSWYMNTEAFF.

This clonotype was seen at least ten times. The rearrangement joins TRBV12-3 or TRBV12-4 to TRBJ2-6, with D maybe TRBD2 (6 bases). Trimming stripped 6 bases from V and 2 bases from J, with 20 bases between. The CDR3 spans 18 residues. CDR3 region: CASSNQGTGETGANVLTF. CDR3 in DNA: TGTGCCAGCAGCAACCAAGGGACGGGGGAAACTGGGGCCAACGTCCTGACTTTC.